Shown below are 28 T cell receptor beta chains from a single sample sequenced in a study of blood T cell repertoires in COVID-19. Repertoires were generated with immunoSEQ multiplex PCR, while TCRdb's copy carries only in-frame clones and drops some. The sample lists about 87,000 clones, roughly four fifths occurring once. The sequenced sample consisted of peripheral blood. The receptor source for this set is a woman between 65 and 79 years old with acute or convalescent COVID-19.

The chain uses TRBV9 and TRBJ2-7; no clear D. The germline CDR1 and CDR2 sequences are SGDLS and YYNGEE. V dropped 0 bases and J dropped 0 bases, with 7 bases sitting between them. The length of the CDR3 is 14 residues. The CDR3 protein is CASSVGVNSYEQYF. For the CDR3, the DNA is TGTGCCAGCAGCGTAGGCGTTAACTCCTACGAGCAGTACTTC.

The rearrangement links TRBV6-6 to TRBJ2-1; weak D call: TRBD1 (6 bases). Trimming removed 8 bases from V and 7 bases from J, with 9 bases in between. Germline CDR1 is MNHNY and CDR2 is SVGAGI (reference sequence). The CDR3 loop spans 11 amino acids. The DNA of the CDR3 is TGTGCCAGCTACAGGGTTAATGAGCAGTTCTTC. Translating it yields CASYRVNEQFF.

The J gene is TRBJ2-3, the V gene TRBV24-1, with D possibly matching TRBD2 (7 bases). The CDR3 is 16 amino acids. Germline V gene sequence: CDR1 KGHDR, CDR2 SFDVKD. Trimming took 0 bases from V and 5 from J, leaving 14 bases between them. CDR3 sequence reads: CATSDLRGGAGDTQYF. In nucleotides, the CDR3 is TGTGCCACCAGTGATTTGAGGGGGGGCGCAGGAGATACGCAGTATTTT.

As DNA, the CDR3 is TGTGCCAGCAGTTATAGCGCTGGAAATCAGCCCCAGCATTTT. Translation: CASSYSAGNQPQHF. The chain recombines TRBV28 with TRBJ1-5; D is unresolved. The CDR3 sequence is 14 residues long. Looked up from germline, CDR1 is MDHEN and CDR2 is SYDVKM. V was pared by 4 bases and J by 4 bases, with 11 bases between.

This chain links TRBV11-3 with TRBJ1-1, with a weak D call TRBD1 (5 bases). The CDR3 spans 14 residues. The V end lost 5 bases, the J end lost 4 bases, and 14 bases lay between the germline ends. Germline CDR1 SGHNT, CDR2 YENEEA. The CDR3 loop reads CASSPPGTLTEAFF. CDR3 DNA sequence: TGTGCCAGCAGCCCGCCCGGGACTCTCACTGAAGCTTTCTTT.

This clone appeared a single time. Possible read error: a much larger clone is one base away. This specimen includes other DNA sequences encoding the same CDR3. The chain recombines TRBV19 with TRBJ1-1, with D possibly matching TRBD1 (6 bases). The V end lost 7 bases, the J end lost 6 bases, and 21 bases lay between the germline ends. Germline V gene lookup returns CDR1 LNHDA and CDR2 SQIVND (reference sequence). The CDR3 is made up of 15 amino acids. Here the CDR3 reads CASTSGTSLKAEAFF. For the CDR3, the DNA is TGTGCCAGTACCTCTGGGACATCTTTAAAGGCTGAAGCTTTCTTT.

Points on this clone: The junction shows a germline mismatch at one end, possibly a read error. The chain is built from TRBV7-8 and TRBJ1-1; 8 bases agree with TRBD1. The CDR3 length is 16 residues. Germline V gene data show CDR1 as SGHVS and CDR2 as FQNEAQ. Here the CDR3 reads CASRDGTGLRNPEAFF. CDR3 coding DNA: TGTGCCAGCAGGGACGGGACAGGATTAAGGAACCCTGAAGCTTTCTTT.

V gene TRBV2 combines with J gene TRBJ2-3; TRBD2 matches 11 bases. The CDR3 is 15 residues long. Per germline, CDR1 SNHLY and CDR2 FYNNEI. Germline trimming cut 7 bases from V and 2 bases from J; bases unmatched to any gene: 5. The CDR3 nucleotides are TGTGCCAGCAATCTAGCGGGGGGCTACACAGATACGCAGTATTTT. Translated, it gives CASNLAGGYTDTQYF.

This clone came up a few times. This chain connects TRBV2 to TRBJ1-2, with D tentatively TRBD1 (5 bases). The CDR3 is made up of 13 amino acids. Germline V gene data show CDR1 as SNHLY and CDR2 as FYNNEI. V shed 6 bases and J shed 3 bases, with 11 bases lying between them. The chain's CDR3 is CASSFGTYYGYTF. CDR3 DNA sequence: TGTGCCAGCAGCTTCGGGACTTACTATGGCTACACCTTC.

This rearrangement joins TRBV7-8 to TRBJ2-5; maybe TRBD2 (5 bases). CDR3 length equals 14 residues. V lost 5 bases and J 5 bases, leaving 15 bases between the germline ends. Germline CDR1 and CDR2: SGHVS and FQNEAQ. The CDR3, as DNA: TGTGCCAGCAGCCGATGGTCCGGGGAGGAGACCCAGTACTTC. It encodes CASSRWSGEETQYF.

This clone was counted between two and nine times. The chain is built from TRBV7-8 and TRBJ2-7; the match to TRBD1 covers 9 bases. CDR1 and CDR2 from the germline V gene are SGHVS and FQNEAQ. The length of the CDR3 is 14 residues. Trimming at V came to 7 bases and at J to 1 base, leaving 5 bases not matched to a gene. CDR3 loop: CASTLGTGSYEQYF. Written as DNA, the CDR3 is TGTGCCAGCACCCTCGGGACAGGGTCCTACGAGCAGTACTTC.

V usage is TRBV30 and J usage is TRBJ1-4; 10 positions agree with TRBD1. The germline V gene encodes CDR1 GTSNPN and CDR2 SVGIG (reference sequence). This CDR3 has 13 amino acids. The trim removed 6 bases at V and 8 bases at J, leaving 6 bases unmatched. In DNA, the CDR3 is TGTGCCTGTGACCGGGACAGGGGCGAAAAACTGTTTTTT. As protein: CACDRDRGEKLFF.

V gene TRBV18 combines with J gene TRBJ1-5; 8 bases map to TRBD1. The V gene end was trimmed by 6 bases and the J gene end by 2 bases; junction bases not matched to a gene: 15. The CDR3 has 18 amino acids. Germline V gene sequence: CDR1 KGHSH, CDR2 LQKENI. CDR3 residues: CASSEDPGTGGRNQPQHF. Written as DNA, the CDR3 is TGTGCCAGCTCCGAAGACCCCGGGACAGGTGGTCGCAATCAGCCCCAGCATTTT.

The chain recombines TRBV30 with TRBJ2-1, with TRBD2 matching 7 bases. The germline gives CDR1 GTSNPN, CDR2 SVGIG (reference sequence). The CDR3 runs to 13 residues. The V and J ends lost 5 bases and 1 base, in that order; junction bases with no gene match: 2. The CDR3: CAWSRGSYNEQFF. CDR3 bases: TGTGCCTGGTCGCGGGGGTCCTACAATGAGCAGTTCTTC.

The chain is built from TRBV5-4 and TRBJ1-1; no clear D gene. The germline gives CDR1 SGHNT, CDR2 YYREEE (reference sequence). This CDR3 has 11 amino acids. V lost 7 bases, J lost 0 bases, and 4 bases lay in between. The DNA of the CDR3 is TGTGCCAGCCATCTGAACACTGAAGCTTTCTTT. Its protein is CASHLNTEAFF.

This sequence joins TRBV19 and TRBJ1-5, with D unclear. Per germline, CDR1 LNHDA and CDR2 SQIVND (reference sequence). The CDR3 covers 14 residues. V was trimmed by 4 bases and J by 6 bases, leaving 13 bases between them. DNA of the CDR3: TGTGCCAGTAGTACTTCAGGAGGTTTTCAGCCCCAGCATTTT. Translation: CASSTSGGFQPQHF.

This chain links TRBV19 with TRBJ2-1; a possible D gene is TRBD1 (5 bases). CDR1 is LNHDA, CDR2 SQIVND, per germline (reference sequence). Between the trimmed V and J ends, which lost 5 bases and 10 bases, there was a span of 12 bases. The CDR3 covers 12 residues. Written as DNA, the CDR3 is TGTGCCAGTAGTTCAGGGCGCGAGGAGCAGTTCTTC. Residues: CASSSGREEQFF.

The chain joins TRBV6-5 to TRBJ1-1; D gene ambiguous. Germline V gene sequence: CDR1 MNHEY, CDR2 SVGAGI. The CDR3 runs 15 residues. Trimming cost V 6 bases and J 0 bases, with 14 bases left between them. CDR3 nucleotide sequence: TGTGCCAGCAGCCAAAAGCCGACAATGAACACTGAAGCTTTCTTT. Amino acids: CASSQKPTMNTEAFF.

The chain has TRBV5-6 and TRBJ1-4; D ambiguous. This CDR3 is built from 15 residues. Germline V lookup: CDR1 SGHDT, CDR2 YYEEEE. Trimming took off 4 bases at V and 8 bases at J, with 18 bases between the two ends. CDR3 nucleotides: TGTGCCAGCAGCGGGTTTGGGCAGATGCAAGAAAAACTGTTTTTT. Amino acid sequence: CASSGFGQMQEKLFF.

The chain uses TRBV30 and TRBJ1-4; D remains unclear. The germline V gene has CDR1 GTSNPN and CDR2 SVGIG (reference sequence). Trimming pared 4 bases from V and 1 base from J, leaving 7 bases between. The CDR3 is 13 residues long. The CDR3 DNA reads TGTGCCTGGATGGGGAGAACTAATGAAAAACTGTTTTTT. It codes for CAWMGRTNEKLFF.

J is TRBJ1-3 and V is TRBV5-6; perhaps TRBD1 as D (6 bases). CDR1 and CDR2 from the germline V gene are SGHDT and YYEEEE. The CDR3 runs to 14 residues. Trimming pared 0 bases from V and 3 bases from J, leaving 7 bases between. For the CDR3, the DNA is TGTGCCAGCAGCTTGGACAGGGTTGGAAACACCATATATTTT. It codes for CASSLDRVGNTIYF.

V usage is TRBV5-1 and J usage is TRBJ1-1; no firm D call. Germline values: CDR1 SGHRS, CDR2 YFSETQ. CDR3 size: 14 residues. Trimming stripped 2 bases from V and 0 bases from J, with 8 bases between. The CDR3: CASSLLSMNTEAFF. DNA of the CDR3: TGCGCCAGCAGCTTATTATCTATGAACACTGAAGCTTTCTTT. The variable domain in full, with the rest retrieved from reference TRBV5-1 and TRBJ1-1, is KAGVTQTPRYLIKTRGQQVTLSCSPISGHRSVSWYQQTPGQGLQFLFEYFSETQRNKGNFPGRFSGRQFSNSRSEMNVSTLELGDSALYLCASSLLSMNTEAFFGQGTRLTVV.

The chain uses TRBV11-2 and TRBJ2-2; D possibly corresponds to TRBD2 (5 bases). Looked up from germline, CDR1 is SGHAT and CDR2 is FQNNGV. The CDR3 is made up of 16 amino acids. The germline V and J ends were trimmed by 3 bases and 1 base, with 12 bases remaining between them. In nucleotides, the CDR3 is TGTGCCAGCAGCTTGAGGACTGGAAGGAACACCGGGGAGCTGTTTTTT. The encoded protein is CASSLRTGRNTGELFF. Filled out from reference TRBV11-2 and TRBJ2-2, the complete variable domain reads EAGVAQSPRYKIIEKRQSVAFWCNPISGHATLYWYQQILGQGPKLLIQFQNNGVVDDSQLPKDRFSAERLKGVDSTLKIQPAKLEDSAVYLCASSLRTGRNTGELFFGEGSRLTVL.

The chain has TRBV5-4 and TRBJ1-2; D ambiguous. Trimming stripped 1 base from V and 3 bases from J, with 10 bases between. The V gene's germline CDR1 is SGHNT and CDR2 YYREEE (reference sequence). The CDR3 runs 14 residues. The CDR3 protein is CASSLYGSHYGYTF. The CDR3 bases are TGTGCCAGCAGCTTGTACGGGAGCCACTATGGCTACACCTTC. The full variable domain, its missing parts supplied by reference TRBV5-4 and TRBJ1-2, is ETGVTQSPTHLIKTRGQQVTLRCSSQSGHNTVSWYQQALGQGPQFIFQYYREEENGRGNFPPRFSGLQFPNYSSELNVNALELDDSALYLCASSLYGSHYGYTFGSGTRLTVV.

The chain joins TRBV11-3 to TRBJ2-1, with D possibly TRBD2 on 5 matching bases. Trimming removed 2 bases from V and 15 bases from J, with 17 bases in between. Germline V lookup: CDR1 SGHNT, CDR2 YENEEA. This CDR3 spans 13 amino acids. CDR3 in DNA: TGTGCCAGCAGCTTACCCCCGCGGGCAAATCGGTTCTTC. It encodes CASSLPPRANRFF.

The CDR3 loop is CASSSPAGGGNTIYF. The CDR3 nucleotides read TGTGCCAGCAGCTCTCCAGCGGGGGGAGGAAACACCATATATTTT. The chain is built from TRBV5-4 and TRBJ1-3; a weak D match, TRBD1 (5 bases). The V gene lost 3 bases and the J gene lost 4 bases, with 14 bases spanning the gap. The CDR3 is 15 residues long. The V gene's germline CDR1 is SGHNT and CDR2 YYREEE (reference sequence).

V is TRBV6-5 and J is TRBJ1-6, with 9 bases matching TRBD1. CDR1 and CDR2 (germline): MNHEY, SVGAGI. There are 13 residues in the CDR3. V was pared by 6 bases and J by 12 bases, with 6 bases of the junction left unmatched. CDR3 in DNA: TGTGCCAGCAGCCGGGACAGGGAAAGACCCCTCCACTTT. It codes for CASSRDRERPLHF.

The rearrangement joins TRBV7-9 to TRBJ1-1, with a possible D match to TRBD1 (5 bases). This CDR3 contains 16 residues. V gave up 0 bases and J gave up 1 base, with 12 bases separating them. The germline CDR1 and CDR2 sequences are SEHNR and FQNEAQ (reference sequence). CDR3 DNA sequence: TGTGCCAGCAGCTTAGCCCAGGGCCCCAAGAACACTGAAGCTTTCTTT. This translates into CASSLAQGPKNTEAFF.